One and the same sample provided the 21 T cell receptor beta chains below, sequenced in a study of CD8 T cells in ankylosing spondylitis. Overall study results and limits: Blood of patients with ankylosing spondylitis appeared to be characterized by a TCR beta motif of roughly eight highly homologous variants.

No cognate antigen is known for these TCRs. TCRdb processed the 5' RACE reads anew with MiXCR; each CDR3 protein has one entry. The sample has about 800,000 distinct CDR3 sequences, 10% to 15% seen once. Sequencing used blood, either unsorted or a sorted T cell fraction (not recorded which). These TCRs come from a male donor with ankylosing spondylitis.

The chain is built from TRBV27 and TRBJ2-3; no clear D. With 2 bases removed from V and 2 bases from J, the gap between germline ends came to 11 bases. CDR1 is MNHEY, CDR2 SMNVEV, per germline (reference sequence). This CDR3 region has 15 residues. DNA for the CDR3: TGTGCCAGCAGTTTAGTACTAACTGACACAGATACGCAGTATTTT. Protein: CASSLVLTDTDTQYF.

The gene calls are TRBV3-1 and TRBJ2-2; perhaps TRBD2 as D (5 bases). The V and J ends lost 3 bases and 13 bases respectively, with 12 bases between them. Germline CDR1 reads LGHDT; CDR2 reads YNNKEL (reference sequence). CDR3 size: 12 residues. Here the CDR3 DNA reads TGTGCCAGCAGCCATGGGAATCGGGGGCTGTTTTTT. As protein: CASSHGNRGLFF.

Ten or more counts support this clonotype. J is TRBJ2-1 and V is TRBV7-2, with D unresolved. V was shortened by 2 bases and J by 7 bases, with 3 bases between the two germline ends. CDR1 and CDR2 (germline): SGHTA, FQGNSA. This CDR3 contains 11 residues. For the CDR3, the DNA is TGTGCCAGCAGCTTATGGAATGAGCAGTTCTTC. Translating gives CASSLWNEQFF.

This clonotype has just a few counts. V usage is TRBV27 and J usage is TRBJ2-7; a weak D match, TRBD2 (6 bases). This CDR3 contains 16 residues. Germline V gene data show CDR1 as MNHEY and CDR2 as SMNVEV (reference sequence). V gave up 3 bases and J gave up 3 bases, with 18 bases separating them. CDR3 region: CASSFSAVPGGYEQYF. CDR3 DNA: TGTGCCAGCAGTTTTTCGGCCGTCCCCGGGGGCTACGAGCAGTACTTC.

CDR3 in amino acids: CASPKGFSGNTIYF. The DNA of the CDR3 is TGTGCCAGCCCCAAGGGGTTCTCTGGAAACACCATATATTTT. This rearrangement joins TRBV12-3 or TRBV12-4 to TRBJ1-3, with D tentatively TRBD1 (5 bases). Trimming shortened V by 8 bases and J by 0 bases, and 11 bases separated the two germline ends. The CDR3 runs to 14 residues.

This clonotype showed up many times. Here the CDR3 reads CASSLSVATSYNEQFF. The CDR3 DNA reads TGCGCCAGCAGCCTGTCGGTGGCGACCTCCTACAATGAGCAGTTCTTC. The chain uses TRBV4-3 and TRBJ2-1, with D unresolved. This CDR3 has 16 amino acids. Per the germline V gene, CDR1 is LGHNA and CDR2 is YSLEER. With 4 bases removed from V and 0 bases from J, the gap between germline ends came to 13 bases.

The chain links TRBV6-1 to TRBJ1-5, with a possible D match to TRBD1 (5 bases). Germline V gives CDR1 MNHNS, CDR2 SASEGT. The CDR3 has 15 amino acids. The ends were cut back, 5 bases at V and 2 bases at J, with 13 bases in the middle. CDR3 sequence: CASSPGYRGNQPQHF. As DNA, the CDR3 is TGTGCCAGCAGTCCAGGGTATAGGGGCAATCAGCCCCAGCATTTT.

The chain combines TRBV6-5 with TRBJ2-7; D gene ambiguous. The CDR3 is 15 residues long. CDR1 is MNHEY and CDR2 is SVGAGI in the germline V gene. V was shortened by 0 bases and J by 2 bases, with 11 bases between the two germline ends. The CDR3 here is CASSYSAGYTYEQYF. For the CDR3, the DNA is TGTGCCAGCAGTTACTCGGCAGGTTACACCTACGAGCAGTACTTC.

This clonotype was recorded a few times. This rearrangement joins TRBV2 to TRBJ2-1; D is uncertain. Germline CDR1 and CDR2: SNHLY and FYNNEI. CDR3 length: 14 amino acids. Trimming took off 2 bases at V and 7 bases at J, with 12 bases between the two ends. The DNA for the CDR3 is TGTGCCAGCAGTGAAAGCTGGTTCGGAAATGAGCAGTTCTTC. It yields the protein CASSESWFGNEQFF.

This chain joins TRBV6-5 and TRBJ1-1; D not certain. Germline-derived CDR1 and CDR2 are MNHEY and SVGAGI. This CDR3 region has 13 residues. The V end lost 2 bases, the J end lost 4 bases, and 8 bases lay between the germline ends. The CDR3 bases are TGTGCCAGCAGTTACACCTGGGGCACTGAAGCTTTCTTT. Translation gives CASSYTWGTEAFF.

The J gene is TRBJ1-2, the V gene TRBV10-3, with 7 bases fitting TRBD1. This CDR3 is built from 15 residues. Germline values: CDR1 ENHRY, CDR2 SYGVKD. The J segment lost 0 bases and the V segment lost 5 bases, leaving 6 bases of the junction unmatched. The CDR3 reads CAISPNRGSNYGYTF. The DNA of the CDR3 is TGTGCCATCAGTCCGAACAGGGGATCTAACTATGGCTACACCTTC.

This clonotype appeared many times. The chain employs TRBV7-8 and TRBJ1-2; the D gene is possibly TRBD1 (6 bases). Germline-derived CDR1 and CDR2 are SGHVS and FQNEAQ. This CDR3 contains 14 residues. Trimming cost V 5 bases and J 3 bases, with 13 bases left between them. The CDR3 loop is CASSRQVPDYGYTF. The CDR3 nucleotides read TGTGCCAGCAGCCGACAGGTCCCAGACTATGGCTACACCTTC.

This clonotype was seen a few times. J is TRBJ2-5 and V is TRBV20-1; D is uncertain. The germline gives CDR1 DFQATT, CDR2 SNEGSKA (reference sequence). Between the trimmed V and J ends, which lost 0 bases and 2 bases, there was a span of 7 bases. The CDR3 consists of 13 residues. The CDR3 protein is CSARDNLQETQYF. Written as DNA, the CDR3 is TGCAGTGCTAGAGATAACTTACAAGAGACCCAGTACTTC.

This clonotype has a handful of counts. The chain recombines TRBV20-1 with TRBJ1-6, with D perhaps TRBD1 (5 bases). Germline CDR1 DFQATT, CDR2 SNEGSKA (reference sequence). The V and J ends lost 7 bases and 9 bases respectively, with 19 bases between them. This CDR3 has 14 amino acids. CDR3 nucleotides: TGCAGTGTCCGTATCCTAGGGGACCTTTCACCCCTCCACTTT. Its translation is CSVRILGDLSPLHF.

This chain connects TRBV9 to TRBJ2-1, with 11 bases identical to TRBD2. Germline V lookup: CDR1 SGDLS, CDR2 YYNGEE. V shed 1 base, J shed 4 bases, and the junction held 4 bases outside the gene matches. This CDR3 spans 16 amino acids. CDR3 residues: CASSVTSGSVYNEQFF. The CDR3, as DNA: TGTGCCAGCAGCGTAACTAGCGGGAGCGTGTACAATGAGCAGTTCTTC.

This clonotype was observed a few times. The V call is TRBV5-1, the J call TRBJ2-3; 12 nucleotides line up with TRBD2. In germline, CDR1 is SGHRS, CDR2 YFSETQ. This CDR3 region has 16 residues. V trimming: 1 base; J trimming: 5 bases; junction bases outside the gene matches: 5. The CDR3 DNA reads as TGCGCCAGCAGCTTGCTACTAGCGGGAGGTGAAGATACGCAGTATTTT. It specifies CASSLLLAGGEDTQYF.

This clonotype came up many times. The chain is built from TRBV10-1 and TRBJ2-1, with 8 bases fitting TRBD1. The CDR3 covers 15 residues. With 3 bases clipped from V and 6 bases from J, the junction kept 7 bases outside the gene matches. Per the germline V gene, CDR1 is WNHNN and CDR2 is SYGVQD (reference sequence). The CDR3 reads CASSDPGQGGNEQFF. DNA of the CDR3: TGCGCCAGCAGTGATCCTGGACAGGGAGGCAATGAGCAGTTCTTC.

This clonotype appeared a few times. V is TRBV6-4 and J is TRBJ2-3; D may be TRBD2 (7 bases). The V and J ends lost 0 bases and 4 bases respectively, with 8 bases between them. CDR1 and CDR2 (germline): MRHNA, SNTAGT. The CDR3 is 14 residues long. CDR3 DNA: TGTGCCAGCAGTGACTCGGGGGGGCCAGATACGCAGTATTTT. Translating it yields CASSDSGGPDTQYF.

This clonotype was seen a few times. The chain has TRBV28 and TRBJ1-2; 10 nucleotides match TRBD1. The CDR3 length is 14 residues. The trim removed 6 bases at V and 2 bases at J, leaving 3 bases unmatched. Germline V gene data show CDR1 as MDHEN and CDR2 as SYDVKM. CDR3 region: CASRTGGTNYGYTF. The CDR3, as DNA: TGTGCCAGCAGGACAGGGGGCACAAACTATGGCTACACCTTC.

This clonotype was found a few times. The CDR3 is CASRGLAGDRAYNEQFF. The CDR3 DNA is TGTGCCAGCAGGGGACTAGCGGGAGATAGGGCATACAATGAGCAGTTCTTC. The chain uses TRBV7-6 and TRBJ2-1; TRBD2 matches at 14 bases. The CDR3 is 17 residues long. V was clipped by 6 bases and J by 4 bases; unmatched bases: 8. The V gene's germline CDR1 is SGHVS and CDR2 FNYEAQ.

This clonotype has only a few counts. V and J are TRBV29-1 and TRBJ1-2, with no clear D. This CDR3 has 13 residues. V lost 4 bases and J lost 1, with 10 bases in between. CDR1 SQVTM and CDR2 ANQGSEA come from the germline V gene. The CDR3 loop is CSVGGPLNYGYTF. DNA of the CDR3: TGCAGCGTTGGAGGGCCACTTAACTATGGCTACACCTTC.